These 9 T cell receptor beta chains share one sample of origin, sequenced in a study of a mutant IDH1 vaccine in newly diagnosed glioma. These receptors are not linked to any known antigen. Documented time point: week 11, during vaccination. With topical imiquimod, each dose of the vaccine consisted of 300 ug of mutant IDH1 20-mer peptide. Libraries were prepared by immunoSEQ multiplex PCR; TCRdb keeps only in-frame clonotypes and omits some of them. The profile shows some 130,000 clones, roughly 75% of them singletons. The sequencing used PBMCs, collected from a glioma patient whose treatment included an IDH1 peptide vaccine. The receptors were sampled from a man aged 35 to 55 with glioma.

The chain joins TRBV19 to TRBJ2-1; D unresolved. Per germline, CDR1 LNHDA and CDR2 SQIVND (reference sequence). The length of the CDR3 is 11 residues. The V and J ends lost 2 bases and 10 bases respectively, with 6 bases between them. The CDR3 reads CASSIMREQFF. The CDR3 nucleotides read TGTGCCAGTAGTATAATGCGGGAGCAGTTCTTC.

V gene TRBV5-3 combines with J gene TRBJ2-7; 7 bases line up with TRBD1. TRBV5-3 qualifies as an ORF whose function is uncertain. V lost 4 bases and J lost 1; bases outside the gene matches: 5. The CDR3 sequence is 14 residues long. The CDR3 here is CARSMTGSSYEQYF. The DNA of the CDR3 is TGTGCCAGAAGCATGACAGGGTCTTCCTACGAGCAGTACTTC.

The chain employs TRBV9 and TRBJ2-3, with TRBD1 matching over 9 bases. The J segment lost 4 bases and the V segment lost 3 bases, leaving 6 bases of the junction unmatched. This CDR3 region has 15 residues. CDR1 SGDLS and CDR2 YYNGEE come from the germline V gene. As DNA, the CDR3 is TGTGCCAGCAGCGCCCGGGACAGGGAGGCAGATACGCAGTATTTT. Translating gives CASSARDREADTQYF.

V is TRBV7-2 and J is TRBJ1-2; 12 bases match TRBD1. Germline values: CDR1 SGHTA, CDR2 FQGNSA. This CDR3 has 15 residues. With V trimmed by 5 bases and J by 8 bases, 9 bases remained unmatched. The CDR3 region has the DNA TGTGCCAGCAGCCTGGGACAGGGGGCGAACTTCGGCTACACCTTC. Its translation is CASSLGQGANFGYTF.

The rearrangement links TRBV5-5 to TRBJ1-2, with a weak D call TRBD1 (5 bases). V gave up 4 bases and J gave up 8 bases, with 21 bases separating them. The CDR3 is 15 amino acids. Germline V lookup: CDR1 SGHKS, CDR2 YYEKEE (reference sequence). The CDR3 loop is CASSRRTSWTDGYTF. CDR3 coding DNA: TGTGCCAGCAGCCGACGGACATCTTGGACCGACGGCTACACCTTC.

This chain links TRBV15 with TRBJ2-7, with 12 bases aligning to TRBD1. The CDR3 loop spans 16 amino acids. The germline gives CDR1 LNHNV, CDR2 YYDKDF (reference sequence). With V trimmed by 3 bases and J by 4 bases, 7 bases remained unmatched. CDR3 region: CATSRRRGQGAYEQYF. The DNA of the CDR3 is TGTGCCACCAGCAGGAGGAGGGGACAGGGGGCATACGAGCAGTACTTC. The entire variable domain, with the rest obtained from reference TRBV15 and TRBJ2-7, is as follows: DAMVIQNPRYQVTQFGKPVTLSCSQTLNHNVMYWYQQKSSQAPKLLFHYYDKDFNNEADTPDNFQSRRPNTSFCFLDIRSPGLGDTAMYLCATSRRRGQGAYEQYFGPGTRLTVT.

The chain has TRBV19 and TRBJ2-2; D gene ambiguous. Trimming removed 2 bases from V and 2 bases from J, with 9 bases in between. Germline V gene sequence: CDR1 LNHDA, CDR2 SQIVND (reference sequence). The CDR3 is 15 residues long. CDR3 bases: TGTGCCAGTAGTATATCGGCTACCAACACCGGGGAGCTGTTTTTT. Translated: CASSISATNTGELFF.

This sequence joins TRBV4-1 and TRBJ2-7, with TRBD1 matching 7 bases. There are 15 residues in the CDR3. The germline V gene has CDR1 MGHRA and CDR2 YSYEKL. The ends lost 6 bases at V and 1 base at J; junction bases unmatched: 9. CDR3 sequence reads: CASRRTWDSSYEQYF. The CDR3 DNA follows: TGCGCCAGCAGACGAACCTGGGACAGTTCCTACGAGCAGTACTTC.

The rearrangement uses TRBV19 and TRBJ1-3; D possibly corresponds to TRBD1 (5 bases). Trimming removed 6 bases at V and 0 bases at J, with 12 bases between. Germline V lookup: CDR1 LNHDA, CDR2 SQIVND (reference sequence). CDR3 length: 15 residues. CDR3 nucleotide sequence: TGTGCCAGTAGCGCATCCGGGGCCTCTGGAAACACCATATATTTT. Its protein product is CASSASGASGNTIYF.